The T cell receptor (beta chain) under discussion was sequenced for a study of CD8 T cells in Susac syndrome. The V end lost 5 bases, the J end lost 5 bases, and 16 bases lay between the germline ends. Germline CDR1 reads LGHDT; CDR2 reads YNNKEL (reference sequence). This CDR3 region has 15 residues. The RNA input was 0.5 to 1 ug, and it was reverse transcribed with random hexamers. Each CDR3 protein gets one entry after TCRdb re-called the immunoSEQ multiplex PCR reads with MiXCR. The sample holds about 250,000 distinct CDR3 sequences; roughly 95% are singletons and the top ten take around 0.067%. The sample consisted of CD4+ T cells from PBMCs. The TCR was taken from a human donor with multiple sclerosis. This sequence joins TRBV3-1 and TRBJ2-1; TRBD2 might be the D (5 bases). CDR3 amino acids: CASSLAGKLNNEQFF. CDR3 DNA: TGTGCCAGCAGCTTAGCCGGGAAACTCAACAATGAGCAGTTCTTC.